The present entry profiles one T cell receptor (beta chain) with its context. This record comes from a study of blood T cells in healthy people across ages. A sample-barcoded 5' primer and a J-beta primer mix were used in a second PCR of roughly 6 to 11 cycles. TCRdb re-called the 5' RACE reads through MiXCR, storing one row per CDR3 protein. Of about 1 million distinct CDR3 sequences listed, 25% were seen once; the top ten hold around 0.75%. V lost 4 bases, J lost 0 bases, and 7 bases lay in between. The CDR3 totals 13 residues. Germline assignment: CDR1 SGHRS and CDR2 YFSETQ. The data were also submitted as part of a second study, on T cells of mothers and their children. In that study: The donor cohort consisted of a few healthy Caucasian mothers and their six children. A second PCR was performed with the M1S primer. This primer added sample barcodes and 2-4 random nucleotides.

The receptor's source is a girl between 2 and 10 years old in good health. This chain uses TRBV5-1 with TRBJ1-1; D is unresolved. The sequencing sample was made of blood. In DNA form, the CDR3 reads TGCGCCAGCAGCCAGCAGATGAACACTGAAGCTTTCTTT. This gives the protein CASSQQMNTEAFF.